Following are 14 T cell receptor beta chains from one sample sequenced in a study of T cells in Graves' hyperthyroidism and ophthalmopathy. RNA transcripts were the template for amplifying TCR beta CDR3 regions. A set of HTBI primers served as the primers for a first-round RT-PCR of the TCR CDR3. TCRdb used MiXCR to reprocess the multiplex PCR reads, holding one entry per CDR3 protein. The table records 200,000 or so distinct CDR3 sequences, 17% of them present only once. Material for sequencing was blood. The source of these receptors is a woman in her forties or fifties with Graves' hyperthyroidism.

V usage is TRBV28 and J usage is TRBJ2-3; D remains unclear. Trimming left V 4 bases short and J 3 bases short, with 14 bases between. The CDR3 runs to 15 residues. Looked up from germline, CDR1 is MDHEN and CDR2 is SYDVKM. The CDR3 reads CASSSSHSPTDTQYF. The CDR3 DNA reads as TGTGCCAGCAGTTCCTCTCATAGTCCGACAGATACGCAGTATTTT.

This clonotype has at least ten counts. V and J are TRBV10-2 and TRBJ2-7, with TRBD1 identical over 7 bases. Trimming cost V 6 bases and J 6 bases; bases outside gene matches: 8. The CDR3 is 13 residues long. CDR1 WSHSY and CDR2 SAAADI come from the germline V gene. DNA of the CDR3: TGCGCCAGCAGGGCAGGGGGACCCGGCGAGCAGTACTTC. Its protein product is CASRAGGPGEQYF.

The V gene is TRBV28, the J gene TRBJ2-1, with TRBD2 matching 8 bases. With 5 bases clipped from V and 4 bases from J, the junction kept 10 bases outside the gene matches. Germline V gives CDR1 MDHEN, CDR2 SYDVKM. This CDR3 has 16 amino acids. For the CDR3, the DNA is TGTGCCAGCAGTCCCCCCCGAGCGGGGGCTTACAATGAGCAGTTCTTC. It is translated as CASSPPRAGAYNEQFF.

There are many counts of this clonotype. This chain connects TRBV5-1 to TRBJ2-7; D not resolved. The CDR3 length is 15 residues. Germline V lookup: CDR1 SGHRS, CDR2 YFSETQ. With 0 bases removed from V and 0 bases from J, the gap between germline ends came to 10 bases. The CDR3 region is CASSLAPILSYEQYF. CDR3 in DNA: TGCGCCAGCAGCTTGGCCCCCATACTCTCCTACGAGCAGTACTTC.

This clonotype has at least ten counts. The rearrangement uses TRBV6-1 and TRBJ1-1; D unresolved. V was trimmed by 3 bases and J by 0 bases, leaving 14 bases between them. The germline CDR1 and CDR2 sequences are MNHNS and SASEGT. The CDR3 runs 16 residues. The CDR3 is CASSDGHAAMNTEAFF. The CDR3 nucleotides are TGTGCCAGCAGTGATGGGCATGCTGCAATGAACACTGAAGCTTTCTTT.

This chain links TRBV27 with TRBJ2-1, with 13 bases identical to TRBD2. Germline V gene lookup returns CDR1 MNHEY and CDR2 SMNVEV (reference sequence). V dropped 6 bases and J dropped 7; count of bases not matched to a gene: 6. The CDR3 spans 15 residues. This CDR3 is CASRGLAGVGNEQFF. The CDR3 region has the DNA TGTGCCAGCAGAGGACTAGCGGGAGTGGGTAATGAGCAGTTCTTC.

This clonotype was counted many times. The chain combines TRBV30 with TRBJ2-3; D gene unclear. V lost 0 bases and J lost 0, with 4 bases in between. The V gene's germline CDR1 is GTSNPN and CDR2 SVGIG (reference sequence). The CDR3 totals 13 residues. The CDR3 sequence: CAWSVGSTDTQYF. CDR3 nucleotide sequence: TGTGCCTGGAGTGTAGGGAGCACAGATACGCAGTATTTT.

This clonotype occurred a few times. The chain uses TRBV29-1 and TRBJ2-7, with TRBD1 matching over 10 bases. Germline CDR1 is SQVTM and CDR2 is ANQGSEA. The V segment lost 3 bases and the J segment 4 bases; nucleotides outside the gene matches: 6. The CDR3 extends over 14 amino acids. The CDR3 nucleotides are TGCAGCGTTGACCTGGGACAGGGGTCTTACGAGCAGTACTTC. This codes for CSVDLGQGSYEQYF.

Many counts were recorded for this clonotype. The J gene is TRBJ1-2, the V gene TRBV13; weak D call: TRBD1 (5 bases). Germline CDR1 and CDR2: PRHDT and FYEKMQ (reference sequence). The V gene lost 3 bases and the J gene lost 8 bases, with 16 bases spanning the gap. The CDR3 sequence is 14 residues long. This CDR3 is CASSFGSRGRGYTF. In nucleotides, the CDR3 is TGTGCCAGCAGCTTTGGCAGTAGGGGTCGGGGCTACACCTTC.

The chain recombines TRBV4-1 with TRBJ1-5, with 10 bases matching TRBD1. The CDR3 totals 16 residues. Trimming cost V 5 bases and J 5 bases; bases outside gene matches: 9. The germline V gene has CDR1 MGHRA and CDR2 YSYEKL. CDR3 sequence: CASSDPGTGVDQPQHF. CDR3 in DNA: TGCGCCAGCAGCGATCCCGGGACAGGGGTCGATCAGCCCCAGCATTTT.

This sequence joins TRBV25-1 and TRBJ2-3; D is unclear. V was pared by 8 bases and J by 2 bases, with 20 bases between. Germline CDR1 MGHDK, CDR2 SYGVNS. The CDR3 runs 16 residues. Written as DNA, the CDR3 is TGTGCCAGCCCGGGCGAGAACACGGCTCTCACAGATACGCAGTATTTT. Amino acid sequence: CASPGENTALTDTQYF. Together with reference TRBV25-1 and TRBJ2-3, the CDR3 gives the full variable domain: EADIYQTPRYLVIGTGKKITLECSQTMGHDKMYWYQQDPGMELHLIHYSYGVNSTEKGDLSSESTVSRIRTEHFPLTLESARPSHTSQYLCASPGENTALTDTQYFGPGTRLTVL.

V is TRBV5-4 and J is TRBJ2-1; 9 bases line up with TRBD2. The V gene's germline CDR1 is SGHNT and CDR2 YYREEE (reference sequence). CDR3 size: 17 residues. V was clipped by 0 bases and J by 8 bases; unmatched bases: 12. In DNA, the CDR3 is TGTGCCAGCAGCTTGGATGCGGGGGGGGGCGCCGTCGATGAGCAGTTCTTC. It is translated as CASSLDAGGGAVDEQFF.

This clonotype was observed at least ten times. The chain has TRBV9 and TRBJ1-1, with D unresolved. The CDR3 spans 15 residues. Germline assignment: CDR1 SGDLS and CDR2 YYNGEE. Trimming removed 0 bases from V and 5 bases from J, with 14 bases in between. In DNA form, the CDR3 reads TGTGCCAGCAGCGTAGCAGTGGGCCCGGGAACTGAAGCTTTCTTT. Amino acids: CASSVAVGPGTEAFF.

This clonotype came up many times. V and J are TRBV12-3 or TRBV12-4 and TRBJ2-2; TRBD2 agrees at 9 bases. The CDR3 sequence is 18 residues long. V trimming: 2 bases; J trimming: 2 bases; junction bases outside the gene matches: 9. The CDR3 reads CASSLTAGGIGNTGELFF. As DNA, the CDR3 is TGTGCCAGCAGTTTAACAGCGGGAGGTATTGGAAACACCGGGGAGCTGTTTTTT.